The present entry profiles one T cell receptor (beta chain) with its context. What it recognizes is unknown. The method was immunoSEQ multiplex PCR; TCRdb's version includes in-frame clones alone and lacks a portion of them. The repertoire consists of 35,000 to 45,000 clones, with approximately 82% occurring once and the leading ten covering about 3.7%. Following 10 days of culture, CD4+ T cells were isolated. The person had PCR-confirmed SARS-CoV-2 infection between March and December 2020. Participants received two doses of either the BNT162b2 or mRNA-1273 vaccine. This sample was included in a study of vaccination effects on CD4 cells after COVID-19. Germline CDR1 SGHNT, CDR2 YYREEE (reference sequence). This CDR3 region has 16 residues. V lost 4 bases, J lost 4 bases, and 21 bases lay in between. Study-level results: Post-vaccine spike-reactive clones in convalescents were mainly new vaccine-induced clones.

The source material was CD4+ T cells from PBMCs cultured without peptide, sampled after COVID-19 vaccination. The clonotype originates from a human donor who had a prior SARS-CoV-2 infection. The chain is built from TRBV5-4 and TRBJ2-7; D possibly corresponds to TRBD2 (7 bases). CDR3 protein: CASSQPVGGGTYEQYF. In DNA form, the CDR3 reads TGTGCCAGCAGCCAACCGGTGGGGGGGGGCACGTACGAGCAGTACTTC.